The present T cell receptor beta chain was sequenced within a study of cytomegalovirus exposure and HLA in healthy donors. Germline V lookup: CDR1 SGHRS, CDR2 YFSETQ. The CDR3 runs 12 residues. Trimming took 0 bases from V and 2 from J, leaving 2 bases between them. Only one count was recorded for this clone. Its specificity is unknown. The repertoire was sequenced with immunoSEQ multiplex PCR; TCRdb's copy has only in-frame clones and lacks some. The sample shows approximately 220,000 clones, just under 90% of them seen only once. General study results and limits: It was found in a later analysis that first-cohort TCR clusters tended to co-occur in the 120 validation repertoires.

The source of this sequence is a man in his late teens or twenties in good health and CMV-seronegative. What was sequenced was PBMCs. The J gene is TRBJ2-5, the V gene TRBV5-1; D unresolved. The CDR3 here is CASSLVQETQYF. CDR3 nucleotide sequence: TGCGCCAGCAGCTTGGTACAAGAGACCCAGTACTTC.